What follows are 12 T cell receptor beta chains derived from one specimen sequenced in a study of CD8 T cells in ankylosing spondylitis. Study-level findings and limits: A TCR beta motif made of about 8 highly homologous variants seemed typical of ankylosing spondylitis blood.

TCRdb processed the 5' RACE reads anew with MiXCR; each CDR3 protein has one entry. The table lists 200,000 to 250,000 distinct CDR3 sequences, 7.3% of them singletons. No antigen has been identified for these receptors. Sample: blood, either unsorted or a sorted T cell fraction (not recorded which). These receptors originate from a male donor with ankylosing spondylitis.

This clonotype was observed at least ten times. The chain employs TRBV4-2 and TRBJ1-1; unclear D gene. Trimming shortened V by 0 bases and J by 1 base, and 6 bases separated the two germline ends. CDR1 is LGHNA and CDR2 is YNFKEQ in the germline V gene. The CDR3 extends over 14 amino acids. The CDR3 DNA reads TGTGCCAGCAGCCAAGATCGGCGGAACACTGAAGCTTTCTTT. Translating gives CASSQDRRNTEAFF.

This clonotype was detected a few times. This chain joins TRBV7-6 and TRBJ2-5, with 8 bases identical to TRBD2. The CDR3 loop spans 14 amino acids. V shed 3 bases and J 4 bases; nucleotides not matched to a gene: 4. CDR1 is SGHVS, CDR2 FNYEAQ, per germline. CDR3 DNA: TGTGCCAGCAGCTTTCCGGCGGGGGGAGAGACCCAGTACTTC. Translated, it gives CASSFPAGGETQYF.

The chain employs TRBV7-2 and TRBJ2-1; D possibly corresponds to TRBD2 (6 bases). V lost 6 bases and J 6 bases, leaving 15 bases between the germline ends. The length of the CDR3 is 14 residues. CDR1 is SGHTA and CDR2 is FQGNSA in the germline V gene. The CDR3 reads CASSRRESPNEQFF. CDR3 coding DNA: TGTGCCAGCAGTAGACGGGAGTCCCCCAATGAGCAGTTCTTC.

This clonotype was seen many times. CDR3 region: CASSSGLADLYTGELFF. The CDR3 nucleotides are TGCGCCAGCAGCTCAGGACTAGCCGACCTTTACACCGGGGAGCTGTTTTTT. The genes are TRBV5-1 and TRBJ2-2; 8 bases line up with TRBD2. The trim removed 3 bases at V and 3 bases at J, leaving 10 bases unmatched. The CDR3 totals 17 residues. Germline V gene sequence: CDR1 SGHRS, CDR2 YFSETQ.

This clonotype was seen at least ten times. The genes are TRBV6-2 or TRBV6-3 and TRBJ1-1, with D unresolved. Trimming pared 5 bases from V and 5 bases from J, leaving 12 bases between. The CDR3 contains 13 residues. Germline CDR1 MNHEY, CDR2 SVGEGT. The CDR3: CASSKTKRTEAFF. The CDR3 DNA reads as TGTGCCAGCAGTAAGACTAAGCGGACTGAAGCTTTCTTT.

This clonotype was found many times. The chain couples TRBV9 to TRBJ1-2, with 8 bases that match TRBD1. Germline V gives CDR1 SGDLS, CDR2 YYNGEE. Trimming removed 2 bases from V and 5 bases from J; junction bases left unmatched: 8. CDR3 length: 15 amino acids. This chain's CDR3 is CASSVDRGPFYGYTF. In DNA form, the CDR3 reads TGTGCCAGCAGCGTCGACAGGGGCCCGTTTTATGGCTACACCTTC.

This clonotype was recorded at least ten times. The V gene is TRBV29-1, the J gene TRBJ1-2; D ambiguous. This CDR3 comprises 12 residues. The V gene's germline CDR1 is SQVTM and CDR2 ANQGSEA. Deletions cut 0 bases from V and 8 bases from J, with 10 bases between. CDR3 loop: CSVEDGRPGYTF. The CDR3 nucleotides read TGCAGCGTTGAAGACGGGCGCCCCGGCTACACCTTC.

This clonotype was observed many times. The CDR3 nucleotides read TGTGCCAGCAGAACAGTGGGGGCCGAGCAGTACTTC. Amino acids: CASRTVGAEQYF. The chain employs TRBV2 and TRBJ2-7, with D tentatively TRBD1 (6 bases). V shed 6 bases and J shed 6 bases, with 12 bases lying between them. This CDR3 contains 12 residues. From germline, CDR1 is SNHLY and CDR2 FYNNEI.

The table lists this clonotype with a few counts. V gene TRBV11-2 combines with J gene TRBJ1-1; possibly TRBD1 for D (5 bases). This CDR3 has 14 amino acids. Trimming removed 6 bases from V and 6 bases from J, with 17 bases in between. Germline values: CDR1 SGHAT, CDR2 FQNNGV. The CDR3 sequence is CASSWGVSEAEAFF. Written as DNA, the CDR3 is TGTGCCAGCAGTTGGGGGGTTAGCGAAGCTGAAGCTTTCTTT.

Ten or more counts support this clonotype. The V gene is TRBV20-1, the J gene TRBJ2-1; TRBD1 matches at 10 bases. This CDR3 contains 16 residues. CDR1 and CDR2 (germline): DFQATT, SNEGSKA (reference sequence). The V gene end was trimmed by 5 bases and the J gene end by 7 bases; junction bases not matched to a gene: 14. The CDR3 nucleotides read TGCAGTGCTCGGAGTTTTGGACAGGGGGGTTTTAATGAGCAGTTCTTC. Its protein product is CSARSFGQGGFNEQFF.

This clonotype came up a few times. The rearrangement uses TRBV6-4 and TRBJ2-2; D perhaps matches TRBD2 (5 bases). Trimming removed 4 bases from V and 5 bases from J, with 11 bases in between. CDR3 size: 14 residues. CDR1 and CDR2 from the germline V gene are MRHNA and SNTAGT. The CDR3 sequence is CASSGSRGTGELFF. CDR3 nucleotides: TGTGCCAGCAGTGGCTCGCGAGGGACCGGGGAGCTGTTTTTT.

The V call is TRBV12-3 or TRBV12-4, the J call TRBJ1-2, with D possibly being TRBD1 (5 bases). With 4 bases removed from V and 3 bases from J, the gap between germline ends came to 9 bases. The CDR3 length is 13 residues. The CDR3 DNA is TGTGCCAGCAGTTCGACAGACTACTATGGCTACACCTTC. This encodes CASSSTDYYGYTF.